The rows below give T cell receptor beta chains drawn from one sample of a study of cytomegalovirus exposure and HLA in healthy donors. TCRdb keeps only in-frame clones here, not all; method: immunoSEQ multiplex PCR. The sample includes roughly 160,000 clones, 73% of them seen just once. The specimen was PBMCs. The source is a woman aged 18 to 35 in good health and CMV-seropositive. Both conserved end residues are part of each CDR3. A D gene is named only where the DNA matches it firmly. A clone size is listed for some rows: how often the clone was seen (once, few, many), or a class if it is expanded.

clone_size,j_call,v_call,d_call,cdr3_aa,cdr3_nt
-,TRBJ2-2,TRBV19,TRBD1,CATRQGVNTGELFF,TGTGCCACTAGACAGGGGGTAAACACCGGGGAGCTGTTTTTT
-,TRBJ2-5,TRBV4-1,TRBD2,CASSRGLADGFQETQYF,TGCGCCAGCAGCCGGGGACTAGCAGACGGATTCCAAGAGACCCAGTACTTC
-,TRBJ2-1,TRBV7-6,-,CASSSRQAEEQQFF,TGTGCCAGCAGCTCTAGACAGGCCGAGGAGCAGCAGTTCTTC
-,TRBJ2-1,TRBV5-6,-,CASSPGTRHNEQFF,TGTGCCAGCAGCCCGGGGACTCGTCACAATGAGCAGTTCTTC
few,TRBJ2-7,TRBV27,TRBD1,CASSFDGTAIYEQYF,TGTGCCAGCAGTTTCGACGGGACAGCAATTTACGAGCAGTACTTC
few,TRBJ1-6,TRBV6-5,-,CASSRRRAATSPLHF,TGTGCCAGCAGCCGACGCAGGGCCGCTACGTCACCCCTCCACTTT
-,TRBJ1-1,TRBV30,TRBD1,CAWSDPGQTERPEAFF,TGTGCCTGGAGTGATCCGGGACAGACAGAAAGGCCTGAAGCTTTCTTT
few,TRBJ1-1,TRBV5-4,-,CASSLLSRDTEAFF,TGTGCCAGCAGCTTGTTGAGCAGGGACACTGAAGCTTTCTTT
-,TRBJ2-6,TRBV7-9,-,CASSSGSSGANVLTF,TGCGCCAGCAGCTCGGGGAGCTCTGGGGCCAACGTCCTGACTTTC
-,TRBJ2-7,TRBV10-3,TRBD1,CAISEGGQGYEQYF,TGTGCCATCAGTGAGGGGGGACAGGGGTACGAGCAGTACTTC
-,TRBJ2-7,TRBV6-5,TRBD1,CASSGRGQGAYEQYF,TGTGCCAGCAGTGGACGGGGACAGGGGGCGTACGAGCAGTACTTC
-,TRBJ1-4,TRBV19,-,CASSRQGQSNEKLFF,TGTGCCAGTAGTAGGCAGGGGCAGAGTAATGAAAAACTGTTTTTT
-,TRBJ1-5,TRBV5-1,-,CASSIDSSNQPQHF,TGCGCCAGCAGCATAGACAGCTCCAATCAGCCCCAGCATTTT
-,TRBJ1-1,TRBV7-9,TRBD1,CASSLPGIGRQGAVEAFF,TGTGCCAGCAGCTTACCCGGTATCGGGAGACAGGGGGCTGTTGAAGCTTTCTTT
-,TRBJ2-7,TRBV25-1,TRBD1,CASRGTGLVEQYF,TGTGCCAGCAGAGGGACAGGGCTGGTCGAGCAGTACTTC
-,TRBJ2-5,TRBV6-5,-,CASSYGREQYF,TGTGCCAGCAGTTACGGTCGGGAGCAGTACTTC
-,TRBJ1-3,TRBV7-2,-,CASSLSGGNRNTIYF,TGTGCCAGCAGCCTATCGGGGGGCAACAGAAACACCATATATTTT
-,TRBJ2-7,TRBV6-5,-,CASSYSFGEQYF,TGTGCCAGCAGTTACTCGTTCGGCGAGCAGTACTTC
-,TRBJ1-2,TRBV7-2,-,CASSLGRDSGYTF,TGTGCCAGCAGCTTAGGCAGAGACAGTGGCTACACCTTC
-,TRBJ1-5,TRBV27,TRBD1,CASSPRRDRGDGNQPQHF,TGTGCCAGCAGTCCAAGACGGGACAGGGGCGACGGCAATCAGCCCCAGCATTTT
-,TRBJ1-5,TRBV23-1,-,CASRSLPGKTRRQPQHF,TGCGCCAGTCGAAGTCTTCCAGGGAAGACCCGTAGGCAGCCCCAGCATTTT
-,TRBJ1-2,TRBV5-1,-,CASSLGGQGNGYTF,TGCGCCAGCAGCTTGGGAGGTCAGGGTAATGGCTACACCTTC
-,TRBJ1-2,TRBV5-4,TRBD1,CASSSGQGAFGYTF,TGTGCCAGCAGCTCGGGTCAGGGGGCGTTTGGCTACACCTTC
-,TRBJ2-1,TRBV7-6,TRBD2,CASSISGGYNEQFF,TGTGCCAGCAGCATTAGCGGGGGCTACAATGAGCAGTTCTTC
-,TRBJ1-1,TRBV5-1,-,CASKPTGGNTEAFF,TGCGCCAGCAAACCGACGGGAGGGAACACTGAAGCTTTCTTT
-,TRBJ2-5,TRBV7-2,TRBD1,CASSLGGQVVTQYF,TGTGCCAGCAGCTTAGGGGGACAGGTGGTGACCCAGTACTTC
-,TRBJ1-1,TRBV10-3,TRBD1,CAISEPGQGAGTEAFF,TGTGCCATCAGTGAACCGGGACAGGGGGCTGGCACTGAAGCTTTCTTT
few,TRBJ1-2,TRBV9,-,CATTGENYGYTF,TGTGCCACCACGGGAGAGAACTATGGCTACACCTTC
-,TRBJ2-1,TRBV5-1,TRBD2,CASSFTPSGGNEQFF,TGCGCCAGCAGCTTCACCCCTAGCGGGGGTAATGAGCAGTTCTTC